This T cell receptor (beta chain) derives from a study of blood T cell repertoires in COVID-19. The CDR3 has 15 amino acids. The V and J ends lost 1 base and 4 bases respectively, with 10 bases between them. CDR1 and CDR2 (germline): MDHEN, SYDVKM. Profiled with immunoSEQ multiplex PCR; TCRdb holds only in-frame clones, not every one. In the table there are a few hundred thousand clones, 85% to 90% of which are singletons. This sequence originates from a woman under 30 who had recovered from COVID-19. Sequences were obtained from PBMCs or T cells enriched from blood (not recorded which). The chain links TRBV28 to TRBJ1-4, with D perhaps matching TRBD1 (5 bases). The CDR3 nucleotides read TGTGCCAGCAGTTTATCCGGGCAGGGTAATGAAAAACTGTTTTTT. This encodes CASSLSGQGNEKLFF. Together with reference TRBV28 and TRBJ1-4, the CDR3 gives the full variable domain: DVKVTQSSRYLVKRTGEKVFLECVQDMDHENMFWYRQDPGLGLRLIYFSYDVKMKEKGDIPEGYSVSREKKERFSLILESASTNQTSMYLCASSLSGQGNEKLFFGSGTQLSVL.